This TCR beta chain was recorded in a study of shared clonotypes between healthy human individuals. Each subset's genomic DNA was split evenly across several immunoSEQ plates. Assay used: immunoSEQ multiplex PCR; TCRdb lists only in-frame clones, some missing. Among millions of clones, approximately 95% were seen once, and the ten largest hold more than 0.1%. Germline CDR1 MNHEY, CDR2 SVGAGI. The CDR3 sequence is 15 residues long. Trimming removed 2 bases from V and 4 bases from J; junction bases left unmatched: 5. This clone occurred once. The sequence derives from a man between 18 and 35 years old in good health. Sequenced sample: naive CD4+ T cells sorted from blood. Subset of the sample: CD45RA+ positively selected. J is TRBJ2-7 and V is TRBV6-5; 10 nucleotides line up with TRBD2. The CDR3, as DNA: TGTGCCAGCAGTTACGGGCGGACTAGCGGTTACGAGCAGTACTTC. Residues: CASSYGRTSGYEQYF.